What follows are 30 T cell receptor beta chains derived from one specimen sequenced in a study of cytomegalovirus exposure and HLA in healthy donors. Vbeta (60) and Jbeta (13) primers were used in the PCR. Sequencing was performed with immunoSEQ multiplex PCR; in TCRdb, only in-frame clones are kept and a portion is missing. The sample lists some 180,000 clones, about 79% occurring once. Sequencing was carried out using PBMCs. All receptors derive from a man aged 18 to 29 in good health and CMV-seronegative.

V is TRBV28 and J is TRBJ2-3; 9 nucleotides line up with TRBD2. V was pared by 5 bases and J by 7 bases, with 7 bases of the junction left unmatched. The CDR3 runs 14 residues. Germline V gene sequence: CDR1 MDHEN, CDR2 SYDVKM. CDR3 DNA sequence: TGTGCCAGCAGTGGGGCGGGAGGGCCGAATACGCAGTATTTT. It is translated as CASSGAGGPNTQYF. Together with reference TRBV28 and TRBJ2-3, the CDR3 gives the full variable domain: DVKVTQSSRYLVKRTGEKVFLECVQDMDHENMFWYRQDPGLGLRLIYFSYDVKMKEKGDIPEGYSVSREKKERFSLILESASTNQTSMYLCASSGAGGPNTQYFGPGTRLTVL.

This chain joins TRBV27 and TRBJ2-3; 9 bases line up with TRBD1. The CDR3 totals 15 residues. CDR1 and CDR2 (germline): MNHEY, SMNVEV (reference sequence). The J segment lost 4 bases and the V segment lost 2 bases, leaving 4 bases of the junction unmatched. The CDR3 coding sequence is TGTGCCAGCAGTTTAGGGACAGGGTCGGCAGATACGCAGTATTTT. Amino acid sequence: CASSLGTGSADTQYF.

The CDR3 nucleotides read TGTGCCAGCAGCCCACCTCCGCGGTACACTGAAGCTTTCTTT. This translates into CASSPPPRYTEAFF. V usage is TRBV7-6 and J usage is TRBJ1-1; D unclear. Deletions cut 5 bases from V and 3 bases from J, with 13 bases between. Germline CDR1 and CDR2: SGHVS and FNYEAQ. The CDR3 loop spans 14 amino acids.

This chain links TRBV4-1 with TRBJ2-7; the match to TRBD1 covers 10 bases. CDR1 MGHRA and CDR2 YSYEKL come from the germline V gene. This CDR3 is 16 amino acids long. Trimming removed 0 bases from V and 4 bases from J; junction bases left unmatched: 6. CDR3 nucleotide sequence: TGCGCCAGCAGCCAAGATAAGGGACAGGGGATGTACGAGCAGTACTTC. Translation gives CASSQDKGQGMYEQYF.

This clone was observed a handful of times. V and J are TRBV30 and TRBJ2-5; D might be TRBD2 (5 bases). V was trimmed by 3 bases and J by 9 bases, leaving 14 bases between them. Germline CDR1 GTSNPN, CDR2 SVGIG (reference sequence). The CDR3 extends over 12 amino acids. The CDR3 DNA reads as TGTGCCTGGAGGATGGATAGAGGGCCCCAGTACTTC. Residues: CAWRMDRGPQYF.

This clone has at least ten counts. J is TRBJ2-1 and V is TRBV6-4, with 8 nucleotides matching TRBD1. This CDR3 spans 14 amino acids. Losses at the gene ends were 3 bases for V and 10 bases for J; bases not matched to a gene: 8. In germline, CDR1 is MRHNA, CDR2 SNTAGT. The CDR3, as DNA: TGTGCCAGCAGTGAACAAACAGGGGGTAGGGAGCAGTTCTTC. The encoded protein is CASSEQTGGREQFF.

V usage is TRBV5-4 and J usage is TRBJ1-2; TRBD1 matches at 8 bases. CDR1 and CDR2 from the germline V gene are SGHNT and YYREEE (reference sequence). The CDR3 has 14 amino acids. The V and J ends lost 6 bases and 6 bases, in that order; junction bases with no gene match: 10. CDR3 protein: CASTADRGSDGYTF. The CDR3 nucleotides read TGTGCCAGCACCGCCGACAGGGGTTCTGATGGCTACACCTTC.

V usage is TRBV27 and J usage is TRBJ1-2; no reliable D call. V was clipped by 1 base and J by 4 bases, with 13 bases between them. Germline V lookup: CDR1 MNHEY, CDR2 SMNVEV (reference sequence). The CDR3 spans 15 residues. For the CDR3, the DNA is TGTGCCAGCAGTTTATTGAACAGCTTGGGCTATGGCTACACCTTC. This translates into CASSLLNSLGYGYTF.

V gene TRBV6-1 combines with J gene TRBJ1-1; no definite D call. The germline CDR1 and CDR2 sequences are MNHNS and SASEGT. The CDR3 covers 13 residues. Trimming cost V 4 bases and J 1 base, with 7 bases left between them. The CDR3 nucleotides read TGTGCCAGCAGTGTGACACGGAACACTGAAGCTTTCTTT. Its translation: CASSVTRNTEAFF.

The chain employs TRBV9 and TRBJ1-6; no reliable D call. The CDR3 contains 17 residues. CDR1 is SGDLS, CDR2 YYNGEE, per germline. Trimming took off 4 bases at V and 0 bases at J, with 14 bases between the two ends. The CDR3 loop reads CASSSLAASSYNSPLHF. The CDR3 DNA is TGTGCCAGCAGCTCCTTAGCTGCGAGCTCCTATAATTCACCCCTCCACTTT.

The V and J genes are TRBV5-8 and TRBJ2-2; 7 nucleotides line up with TRBD1. The CDR3 has 15 amino acids. Germline V CDR1 and CDR2: SGHTS, YDEGEE. J was trimmed by 4 bases and V by 4 bases; bases with no gene match: 7. The DNA for the CDR3 is TGTGCCAGCAGCCCGGGACAGTGGGCCACCGGGGAGCTGTTTTTT. Its translation is CASSPGQWATGELFF.

The J gene is TRBJ2-1, the V gene TRBV9; tentative D call: TRBD1 (7 bases). V dropped 4 bases and J dropped 7 bases, with 9 bases sitting between them. Germline lookup yields CDR1 SGDLS and CDR2 YYNGEE. This CDR3 spans 12 amino acids. In DNA form, the CDR3 reads TGTGCCAGCAGCCCAGGGGGGAATGAGCAGTTCTTC. Translation gives CASSPGGNEQFF.

The chain has TRBV27 and TRBJ2-7; D possibly corresponds to TRBD2 (6 bases). Germline CDR1 reads MNHEY; CDR2 reads SMNVEV (reference sequence). The CDR3 length is 15 residues. V dropped 7 bases and J dropped 2 bases, with 18 bases sitting between them. Here the CDR3 DNA reads TGTGCCAGCACCGACGGGGCTGGCGGGACCTACGAGCAGTACTTC. Translation: CASTDGAGGTYEQYF.

The count of this clone is one. The V and J genes are TRBV19 and TRBJ2-1; no reliable D call. V was pared by 1 base and J by 0 bases, with 10 bases between. Looked up from germline, CDR1 is LNHDA and CDR2 is SQIVND (reference sequence). The CDR3 contains 16 residues. The CDR3 DNA sequence: TGTGCCAGTAGTATAGCAGGCGCGAGCTCCTACAATGAGCAGTTCTTC. Translated, it gives CASSIAGASSYNEQFF. The full variable domain, completed using reference TRBV19 and TRBJ2-1, is DGGITQSPKYLFRKEGQNVTLSCEQNLNHDAMYWYRQDPGQGLRLIYYSQIVNDFQKGDIAEGYSVSREKKESFPLTVTSAQKNPTAFYLCASSIAGASSYNEQFFGPGTRLTVL.

A word on this clone: The sample has other DNA sequences that encode this CDR3 too. The genes are TRBV5-1 and TRBJ1-4, with 11 bases fitting TRBD1. The germline V gene has CDR1 SGHRS and CDR2 YFSETQ. The CDR3 sequence is 15 residues long. V gave up 4 bases and J gave up 8 bases; unmatched junction bases: 7. For the CDR3, the DNA is TGCGCCAGCAGCCCCCGGACAGGGGGCGTAGAAAAACTGTTTTTT. Residues: CASSPRTGGVEKLFF. Full variable domain (rest looked up from reference TRBV5-1 and TRBJ1-4): KAGVTQTPRYLIKTRGQQVTLSCSPISGHRSVSWYQQTPGQGLQFLFEYFSETQRNKGNFPGRFSGRQFSNSRSEMNVSTLELGDSALYLCASSPRTGGVEKLFFGSGTQLSVL.

The chain recombines TRBV6-1 with TRBJ1-5; D not resolved. The CDR3 consists of 14 residues. Per the germline V gene, CDR1 is MNHNS and CDR2 is SASEGT. Trimming removed 10 bases at V and 7 bases at J, with 20 bases between. The CDR3 region has the DNA TGTGCCACCCACCAAGACACCGTGTTCCAGCCCCAGCATTTT. Translating gives CATHQDTVFQPQHF.

This chain links TRBV11-2 with TRBJ2-7, with 9 bases identical to TRBD1. Germline values: CDR1 SGHAT, CDR2 FQNNGV. The CDR3 loop spans 17 amino acids. Trimming took 5 bases from V and 2 from J; bases not matched to a gene: 13. The CDR3 DNA reads as TGTGCCAGCAGCATCCTCCTAGGCGGGACAGGGACCTACGAGCAGTACTTC. Its protein product is CASSILLGGTGTYEQYF.

The chain links TRBV28 to TRBJ2-7, with a weak D call TRBD1 (6 bases). Germline CDR1 is MDHEN and CDR2 is SYDVKM. V lost 4 bases and J 0 bases, leaving 13 bases between the germline ends. The CDR3 is made up of 15 amino acids. In DNA form, the CDR3 reads TGTGCCAGCAGTTATCAGACAGGCCGCTCCTACGAGCAGTACTTC. It translates to CASSYQTGRSYEQYF.

The rearrangement uses TRBV2 and TRBJ2-5; the match to TRBD2 covers 7 bases. This CDR3 has 14 residues. Losses at the gene ends were 4 bases for V and 5 bases for J; bases not matched to a gene: 7. The V gene's germline CDR1 is SNHLY and CDR2 FYNNEI. The DNA of the CDR3 is TGTGCCAGCAGTGCAGTGGGGGGGAAGGAGACCCAGTACTTC. Amino acid sequence: CASSAVGGKETQYF.

Comments on this clone: In the same sample, other DNA sequences code for this CDR3. V and J are TRBV29-1 and TRBJ2-7; a weak D match, TRBD1 (6 bases). Trimming stripped 4 bases from V and 0 bases from J, with 13 bases between. This CDR3 has 14 amino acids. CDR1 and CDR2 from the germline V gene are SQVTM and ANQGSEA. The CDR3 region is CSVGSGHRSYEQYF. In nucleotides, the CDR3 is TGCAGCGTTGGATCGGGACACCGCTCCTACGAGCAGTACTTC.

The chain uses TRBV2 and TRBJ2-3, with 8 bases that match TRBD2. In germline, CDR1 is SNHLY, CDR2 FYNNEI. This CDR3 comprises 15 residues. V trimming: 6 bases; J trimming: 3 bases; junction bases outside the gene matches: 8. The CDR3 region has the DNA TGTGCCAGCAGGGAGGAGCGGGGGCGGACAGATACGCAGTATTTT. This encodes CASREERGRTDTQYF.

This clone was seen a single time. V is TRBV27 and J is TRBJ2-7; 8 positions match TRBD2. CDR1 MNHEY and CDR2 SMNVEV come from the germline V gene (reference sequence). The CDR3 runs 15 residues. V gave up 3 bases and J gave up 3 bases; unmatched junction bases: 7. Here the CDR3 DNA reads TGTGCCAGCAGTTTCACAGCGGGGGCCCACTACGAGCAGTACTTC. Its protein is CASSFTAGAHYEQYF.

Only a few counts were recorded for this clone. This sequence joins TRBV7-9 and TRBJ2-7; TRBD1 matches 7 bases. From germline, CDR1 is SEHNR and CDR2 FQNEAQ (reference sequence). Trimming removed 4 bases from V and 4 bases from J; junction bases left unmatched: 4. CDR3 length: 13 residues. CDR3 in amino acids: CASSSGQSYEQYF. CDR3 nucleotides: TGTGCCAGCAGCTCGGGACAGAGTTACGAGCAGTACTTC.

CDR3 protein: CASTPRSGTEAFF. DNA of the CDR3: TGTGCCAGCACCCCGCGGTCGGGGACTGAAGCTTTCTTT. The chain links TRBV9 to TRBJ1-1; no firm D call. The V gene lost 6 bases and the J gene lost 5 bases, with 14 bases spanning the gap. CDR3 length: 13 amino acids. Germline V gene data show CDR1 as SGDLS and CDR2 as YYNGEE.

V gene TRBV18 combines with J gene TRBJ2-7; 8 bases are shared with TRBD1. The CDR3 contains 15 residues. The germline V gene encodes CDR1 KGHSH and CDR2 LQKENI. V lost 5 bases, J lost 0 bases, and 6 bases stayed unmatched. The CDR3 is CASSKTGEHSYEQYF. The DNA of the CDR3 is TGTGCCAGCTCAAAGACAGGGGAACACTCCTACGAGCAGTACTTC.

This clone was picked up a small number of times. At the DNA level, this CDR3 is encoded by other sequences in the same sample as well. The CDR3 DNA follows: TGTGCCAGCAGGGGGGACAGCTACGAGCAGTACTTC. This encodes CASRGDSYEQYF. The V and J genes are TRBV2 and TRBJ2-7, with 7 bases lining up with TRBD1. Trimming at V came to 6 bases and at J to 3 bases, leaving 2 bases not matched to a gene. The length of the CDR3 is 12 residues. Germline loops: CDR1 SNHLY, CDR2 FYNNEI.

V is TRBV28 and J is TRBJ1-3, with D unclear. CDR3 size: 14 residues. Trimming cost V 1 base and J 4 bases, with 8 bases left between them. Germline CDR1 MDHEN, CDR2 SYDVKM. The CDR3 here is CASSLFFRGNTIYF. The CDR3 DNA reads TGTGCCAGCAGTTTATTCTTCAGGGGAAACACCATATATTTT.

This chain joins TRBV4-2 and TRBJ2-7, with TRBD2 matching over 7 bases. The V gene's germline CDR1 is LGHNA and CDR2 YNFKEQ. The CDR3 contains 14 residues. Losses at the gene ends were 1 base for V and 0 bases for J; bases not matched to a gene: 0. The CDR3 is CASSQGGSSYEQYF. The CDR3 DNA sequence: TGTGCCAGCAGCCAAGGCGGGAGCTCCTACGAGCAGTACTTC.

This rearrangement joins TRBV27 to TRBJ2-2, with D tentatively TRBD2 (5 bases). The CDR3 runs 15 residues. Trimming stripped 4 bases from V and 5 bases from J, with 14 bases between. Germline CDR1 and CDR2: MNHEY and SMNVEV (reference sequence). CDR3: CASSWAGERTGELFF. The CDR3 DNA reads TGTGCCAGCAGTTGGGCCGGGGAGCGGACCGGGGAGCTGTTTTTT.

V gene TRBV6-5 combines with J gene TRBJ2-6; D gene ambiguous. Germline CDR1 is MNHEY and CDR2 is SVGAGI. The length of the CDR3 is 16 residues. V was shortened by 1 base and J by 0 bases, with 7 bases between the two germline ends. CDR3 coding DNA: TGTGCCAGCAGTTACTTCCGTCCCTCTGGGGCCAACGTCCTGACTTTC. This codes for CASSYFRPSGANVLTF.